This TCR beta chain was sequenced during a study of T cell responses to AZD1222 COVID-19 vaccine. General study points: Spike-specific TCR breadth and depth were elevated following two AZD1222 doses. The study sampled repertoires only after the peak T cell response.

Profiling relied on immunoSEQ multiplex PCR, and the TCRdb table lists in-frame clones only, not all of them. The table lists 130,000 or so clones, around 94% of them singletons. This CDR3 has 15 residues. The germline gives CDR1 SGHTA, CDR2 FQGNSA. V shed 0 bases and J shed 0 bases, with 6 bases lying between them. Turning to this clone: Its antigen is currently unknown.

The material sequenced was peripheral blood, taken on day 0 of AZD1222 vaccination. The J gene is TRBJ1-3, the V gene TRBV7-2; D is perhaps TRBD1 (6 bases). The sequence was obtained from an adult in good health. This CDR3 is CASSLAQGSGNTIYF. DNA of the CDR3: TGTGCCAGCAGCTTAGCACAGGGCTCTGGAAACACCATATATTTT. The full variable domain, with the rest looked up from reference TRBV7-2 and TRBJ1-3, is GAGVSQSPSNKVTEKGKDVELRCDPISGHTALYWYRQSLGQGLEFLIYFQGNSAPDKSGLPSDRFSAERTGGSVSTLTIQRTQQEDSAVYLCASSLAQGSGNTIYFGEGSWLTVV.